This T cell receptor beta chain was documented in a study of TIL therapy for anti-PD-1-resistant metastatic lung cancer. Study overall: Progressing patients received lymphodepletion, expanded TIL infusion and IL-2. Study-level results: TIL clonotype persistence in blood showed no apparent association with response. This highly selected cohort may not generalize to typical lung cancer patients.

Time point of the sample: pre-treatment sample, taken before nivolumab and TIL therapy. Stage 4 NSCLC adults joined between October 2017 and January 2020. A remark on this clone: Its cognate antigen is unknown.

V lost 2 bases, J lost 0 bases, and 6 bases stayed unmatched. Germline V lookup: CDR1 KGHSH, CDR2 LQKENI. The CDR3 sequence is 16 residues long. The libraries were made with immunoSEQ v3. TCRdb keeps only in-frame clones here, not all; method: immunoSEQ multiplex PCR. The data hold about 14,000 clones, with 86% observed a single time. The source was blood, collected at baseline. The TCR sequence derives from a person between 25 and 80 years old with non-small cell lung cancer. This chain connects TRBV18 to TRBJ1-1; 7 bases align to TRBD1. The CDR3: CASSPGVGQMNTEAFF. For the CDR3, the DNA is TGTGCCAGCTCACCAGGAGTGGGACAGATGAACACTGAAGCTTTCTTT. Complete variable domain (other parts from reference TRBV18 and TRBJ1-1): NAGVMQNPRHLVRRRGQEARLRCSPMKGHSHVYWYRQLPEEGLKFMVYLQKENIIDESGMPKERFSAEFPKEGPSILRIQQVVRGDSAAYFCASSPGVGQMNTEAFFGQGTRLTVV.